This T cell receptor beta chain emerged from a study of T cells expressing NK-cell markers. Concerning this clonotype: Its target is not known.

Study-wide findings and caveats: Of the CD8+ T cell pool in roughly six donors, roughly 1.0-8% was accounted for by dominant NKG2C+ clonotypes.

TCR beta cDNA was generated via 5'RACE template switching incorporating UMIs. TCRdb re-called the 5' RACE reads; one entry per CDR3 protein, DNA not given. In all, the sample yields around 380,000 distinct CDR3 sequences. The sequencing input was blood T cells: a sorted CD56 or NKG2C T cell subset, CD4+ or CD8+ T cells, or bulk PBMC T cells (not recorded which). The sequence was collected from a woman in her fifties or sixties in good health.

The chain's CDR3 is CASSLLDSRSSPLHF. The J gene is TRBJ1-6, the V gene TRBV12-3 or TRBV12-4; TCRdb names TRBD1, which stays unverified in the absence of DNA. CDR3 size: 15 residues.